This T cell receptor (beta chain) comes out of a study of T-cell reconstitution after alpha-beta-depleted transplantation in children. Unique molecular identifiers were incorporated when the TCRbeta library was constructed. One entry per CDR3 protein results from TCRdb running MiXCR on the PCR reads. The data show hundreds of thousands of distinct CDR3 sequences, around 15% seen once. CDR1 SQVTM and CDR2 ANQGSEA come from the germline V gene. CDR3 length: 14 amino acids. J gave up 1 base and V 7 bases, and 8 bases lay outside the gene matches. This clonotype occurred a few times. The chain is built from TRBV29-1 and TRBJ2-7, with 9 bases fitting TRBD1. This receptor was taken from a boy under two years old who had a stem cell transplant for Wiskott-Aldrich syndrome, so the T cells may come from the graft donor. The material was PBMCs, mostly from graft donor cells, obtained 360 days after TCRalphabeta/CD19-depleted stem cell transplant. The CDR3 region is CSASGTGRSYEQYF. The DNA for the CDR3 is TGCAGCGCCTCAGGGACAGGGAGATCCTACGAGCAGTACTTC.